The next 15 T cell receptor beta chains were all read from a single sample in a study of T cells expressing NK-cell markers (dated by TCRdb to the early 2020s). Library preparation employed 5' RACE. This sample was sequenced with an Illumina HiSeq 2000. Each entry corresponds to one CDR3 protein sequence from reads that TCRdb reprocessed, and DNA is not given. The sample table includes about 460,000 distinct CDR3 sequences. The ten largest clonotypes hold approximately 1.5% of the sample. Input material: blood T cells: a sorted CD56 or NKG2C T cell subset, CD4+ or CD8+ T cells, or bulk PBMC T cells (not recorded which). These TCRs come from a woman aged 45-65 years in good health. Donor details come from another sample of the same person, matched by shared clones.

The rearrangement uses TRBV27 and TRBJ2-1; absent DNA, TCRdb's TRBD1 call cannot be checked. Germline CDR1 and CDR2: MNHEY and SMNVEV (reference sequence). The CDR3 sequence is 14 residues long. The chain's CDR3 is CASMRGGGFNEQFF.

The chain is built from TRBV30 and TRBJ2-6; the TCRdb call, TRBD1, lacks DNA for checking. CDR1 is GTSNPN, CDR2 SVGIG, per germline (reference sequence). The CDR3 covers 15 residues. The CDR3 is CAWSGGRRRANVLTF.

CDR3 sequence: CASSLRQGATDTQYF. The V and J genes are TRBV12-3 or TRBV12-4 and TRBJ2-3; TCRdb lists TRBD1, though no DNA is available to test this call. CDR3 length: 15 amino acids.

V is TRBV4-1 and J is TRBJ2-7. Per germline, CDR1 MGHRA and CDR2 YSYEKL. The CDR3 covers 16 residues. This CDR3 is CASSQGQGLSSYEQYF.

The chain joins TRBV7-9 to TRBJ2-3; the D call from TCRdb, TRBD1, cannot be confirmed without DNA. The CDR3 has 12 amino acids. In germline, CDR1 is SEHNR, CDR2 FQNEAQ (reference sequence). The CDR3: CASSPSVGTQYF.

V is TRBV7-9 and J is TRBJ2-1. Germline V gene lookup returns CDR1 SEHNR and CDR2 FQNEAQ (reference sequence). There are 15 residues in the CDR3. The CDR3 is CASSLMSDFYNEQFF.

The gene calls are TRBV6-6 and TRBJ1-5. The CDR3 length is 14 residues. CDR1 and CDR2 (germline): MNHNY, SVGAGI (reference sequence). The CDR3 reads CASSYGASGQPQHF.

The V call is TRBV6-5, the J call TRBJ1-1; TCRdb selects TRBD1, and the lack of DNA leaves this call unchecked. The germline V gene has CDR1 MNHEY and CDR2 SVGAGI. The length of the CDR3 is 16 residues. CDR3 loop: CASSRNPTGTNTEAFF.

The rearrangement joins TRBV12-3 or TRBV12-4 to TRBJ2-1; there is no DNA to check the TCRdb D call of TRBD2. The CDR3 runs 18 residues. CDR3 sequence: CASSLTRGLLSSYNEQFF.

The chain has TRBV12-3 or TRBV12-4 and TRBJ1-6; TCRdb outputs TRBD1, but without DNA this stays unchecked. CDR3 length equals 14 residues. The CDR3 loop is CASTTGGGGSPLHF.

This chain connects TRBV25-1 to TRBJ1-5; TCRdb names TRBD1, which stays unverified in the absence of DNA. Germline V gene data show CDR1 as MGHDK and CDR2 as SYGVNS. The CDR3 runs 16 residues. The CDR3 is CASSDSGGVGDQPQHF.

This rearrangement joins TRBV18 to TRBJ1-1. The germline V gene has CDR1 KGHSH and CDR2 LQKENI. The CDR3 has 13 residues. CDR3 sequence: CASSPETYTEAFF.

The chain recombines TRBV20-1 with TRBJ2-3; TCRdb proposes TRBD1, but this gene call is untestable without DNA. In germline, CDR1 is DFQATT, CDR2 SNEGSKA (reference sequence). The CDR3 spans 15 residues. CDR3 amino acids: CSAARDRTSTDTQYF.

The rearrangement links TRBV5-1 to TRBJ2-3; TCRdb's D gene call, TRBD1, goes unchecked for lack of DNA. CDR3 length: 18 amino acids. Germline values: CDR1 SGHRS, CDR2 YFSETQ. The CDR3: CASSLGLAGAKGADTQYF.

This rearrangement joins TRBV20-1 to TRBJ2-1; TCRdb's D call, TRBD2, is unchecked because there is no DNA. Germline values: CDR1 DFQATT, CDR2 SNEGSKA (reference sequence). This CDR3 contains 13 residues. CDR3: CSARGGLAYEQFF.